The T cell receptor beta chain described here comes from a study of radiation and T cells in renal cell carcinoma. The CDR3 is 14 residues long. The V gene lost 4 bases and the J gene lost 1 base, with 10 bases spanning the gap. In germline, CDR1 is SGHNT, CDR2 YENEEA. Clones were read by immunoSEQ multiplex PCR, and TCRdb kept only the in-frame ones, dropping some. Of some 64,000 clones listed, around three quarters are singletons. Sample time point: blood 4 weeks post-SBRT, at nephrectomy. The treatment here: 15 Gy SBRT to primary tumor, nephrectomy 4 weeks later. The sequencing here drew on blood, taken from a patient whose treatment included radiotherapy and nephrectomy. The origin of this receptor is a man in his fifties or sixties with renal cell carcinoma. The V and J genes are TRBV11-3 and TRBJ1-1; D call uncertain. Here the CDR3 reads CASSYRTGNTEAFF. The CDR3 DNA sequence: TGTGCCAGCAGCTATCGGACTGGGAACACTGAAGCTTTCTTT.